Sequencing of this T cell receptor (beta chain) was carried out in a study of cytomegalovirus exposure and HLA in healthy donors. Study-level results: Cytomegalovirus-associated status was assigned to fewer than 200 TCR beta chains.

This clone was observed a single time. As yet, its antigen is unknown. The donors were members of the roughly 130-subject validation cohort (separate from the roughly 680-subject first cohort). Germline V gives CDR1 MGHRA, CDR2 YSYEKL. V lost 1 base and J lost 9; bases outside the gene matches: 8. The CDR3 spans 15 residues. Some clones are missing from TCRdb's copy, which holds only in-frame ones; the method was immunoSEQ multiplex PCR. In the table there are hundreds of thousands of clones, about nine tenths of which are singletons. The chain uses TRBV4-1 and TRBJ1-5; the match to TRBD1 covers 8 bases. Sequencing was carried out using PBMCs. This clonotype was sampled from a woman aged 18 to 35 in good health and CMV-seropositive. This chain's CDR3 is CASSQATGARSPQHF. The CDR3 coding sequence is TGCGCCAGCAGCCAAGCGACAGGGGCCCGCTCGCCCCAGCATTTT.